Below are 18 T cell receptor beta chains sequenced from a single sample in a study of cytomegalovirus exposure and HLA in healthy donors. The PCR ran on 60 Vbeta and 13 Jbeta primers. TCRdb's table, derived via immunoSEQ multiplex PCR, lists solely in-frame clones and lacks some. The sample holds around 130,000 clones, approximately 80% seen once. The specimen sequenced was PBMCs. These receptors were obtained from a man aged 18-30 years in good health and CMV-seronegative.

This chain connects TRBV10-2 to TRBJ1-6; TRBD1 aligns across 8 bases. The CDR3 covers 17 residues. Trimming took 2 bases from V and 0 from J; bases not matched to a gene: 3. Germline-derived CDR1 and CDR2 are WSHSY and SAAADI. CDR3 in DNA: TGCGCCAGCAGTGAGGGACAGGGTGGCTCCTATAATTCACCCCTCCACTTT. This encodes CASSEGQGGSYNSPLHF.

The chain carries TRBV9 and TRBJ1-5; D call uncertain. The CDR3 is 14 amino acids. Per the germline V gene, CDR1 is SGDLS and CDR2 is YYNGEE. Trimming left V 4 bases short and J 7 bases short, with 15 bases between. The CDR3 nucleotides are TGTGCCAGCAGCCCCGGGGAAGGGAAACAGCCCCAGCATTTT. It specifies CASSPGEGKQPQHF.

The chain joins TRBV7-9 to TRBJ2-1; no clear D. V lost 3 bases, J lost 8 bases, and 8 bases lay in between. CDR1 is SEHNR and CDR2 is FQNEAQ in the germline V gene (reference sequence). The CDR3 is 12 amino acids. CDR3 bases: TGTGCCAGCAGCTTTCTACGGGATGAGCAGTTCTTC. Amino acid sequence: CASSFLRDEQFF.

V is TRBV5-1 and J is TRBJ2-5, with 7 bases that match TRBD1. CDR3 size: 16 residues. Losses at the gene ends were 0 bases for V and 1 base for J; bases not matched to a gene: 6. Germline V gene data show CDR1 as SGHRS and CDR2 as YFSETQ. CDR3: CASSLGPRDSQETQYF. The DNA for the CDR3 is TGCGCCAGCAGCTTGGGGCCCAGGGACAGCCAAGAGACCCAGTACTTC.

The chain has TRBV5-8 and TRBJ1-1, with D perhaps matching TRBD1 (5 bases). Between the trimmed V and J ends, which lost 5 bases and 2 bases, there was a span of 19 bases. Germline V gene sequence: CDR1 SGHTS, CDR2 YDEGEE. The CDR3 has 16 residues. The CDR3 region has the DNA TGTGCCAGCAGTTCAAAAGGAGGGGCGGTAAACACTGAAGCTTTCTTT. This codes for CASSSKGGAVNTEAFF.

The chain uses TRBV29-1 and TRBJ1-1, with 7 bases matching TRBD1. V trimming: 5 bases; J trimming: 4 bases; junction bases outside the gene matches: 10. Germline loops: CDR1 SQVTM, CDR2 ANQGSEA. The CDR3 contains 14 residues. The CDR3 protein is CSVRVDRRGTEAFF. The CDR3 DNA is TGCAGCGTTAGGGTGGACAGGCGGGGCACTGAAGCTTTCTTT.

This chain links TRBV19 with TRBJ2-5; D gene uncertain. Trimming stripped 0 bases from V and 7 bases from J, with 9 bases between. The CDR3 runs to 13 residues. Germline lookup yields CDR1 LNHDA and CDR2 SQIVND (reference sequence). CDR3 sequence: CASSIDRVGTQYF. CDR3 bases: TGTGCCAGTAGTATAGATCGCGTTGGGACCCAGTACTTC.

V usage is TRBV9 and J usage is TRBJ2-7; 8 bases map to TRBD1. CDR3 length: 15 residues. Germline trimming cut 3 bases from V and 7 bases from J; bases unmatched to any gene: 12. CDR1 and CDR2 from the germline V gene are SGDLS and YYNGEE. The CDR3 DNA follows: TGTGCCAGCAGCGAGAGACAGGGGATTAGAGGGGAGCAGTACTTC. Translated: CASSERQGIRGEQYF.

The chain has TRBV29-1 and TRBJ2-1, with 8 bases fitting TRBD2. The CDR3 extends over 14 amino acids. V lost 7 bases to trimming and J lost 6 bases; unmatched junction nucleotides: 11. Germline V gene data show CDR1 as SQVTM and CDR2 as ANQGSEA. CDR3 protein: CSEKSGGIGNEQFF. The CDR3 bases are TGCAGCGAAAAGAGCGGGGGAATCGGCAATGAGCAGTTCTTC.

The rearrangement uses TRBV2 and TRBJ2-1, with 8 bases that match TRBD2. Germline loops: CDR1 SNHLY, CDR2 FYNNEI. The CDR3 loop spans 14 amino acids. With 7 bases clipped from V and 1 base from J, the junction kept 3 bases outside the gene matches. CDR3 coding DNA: TGTGCCAGCACAGCGGGGGTGTCCTACAATGAGCAGTTCTTC. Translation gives CASTAGVSYNEQFF.

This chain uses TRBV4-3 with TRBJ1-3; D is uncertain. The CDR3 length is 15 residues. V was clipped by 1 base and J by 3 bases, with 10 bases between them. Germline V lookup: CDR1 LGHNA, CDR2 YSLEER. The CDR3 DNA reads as TGCGCCAGCAGCCAAGTGCACGGCGGTGGAAACACCATATATTTT. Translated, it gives CASSQVHGGGNTIYF.

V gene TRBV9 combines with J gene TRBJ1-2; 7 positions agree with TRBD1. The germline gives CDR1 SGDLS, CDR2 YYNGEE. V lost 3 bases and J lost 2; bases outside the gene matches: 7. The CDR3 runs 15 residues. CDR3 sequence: CASSDEGTANYGYTF. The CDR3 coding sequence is TGTGCCAGCAGCGACGAAGGGACAGCGAACTATGGCTACACCTTC.

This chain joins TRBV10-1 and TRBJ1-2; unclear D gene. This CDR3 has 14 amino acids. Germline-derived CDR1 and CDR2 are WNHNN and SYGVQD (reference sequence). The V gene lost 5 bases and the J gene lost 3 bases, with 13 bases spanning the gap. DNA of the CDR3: TGCGCCAGCAGTAGTACACGGGATTACTATGGCTACACCTTC. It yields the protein CASSSTRDYYGYTF.

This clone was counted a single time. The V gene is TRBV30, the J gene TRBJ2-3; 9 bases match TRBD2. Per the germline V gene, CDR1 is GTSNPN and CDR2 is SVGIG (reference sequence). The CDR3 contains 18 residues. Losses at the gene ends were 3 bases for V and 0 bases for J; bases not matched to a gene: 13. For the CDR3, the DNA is TGTGCCTGGAGCGGTATAGCGGGGGTATTCACTAGCACAGATACGCAGTATTTT. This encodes CAWSGIAGVFTSTDTQYF.

In DNA, the CDR3 is TGTGCCACCAGCAGAGATGTAGGGGACGAGCAGTACTTC. It yields the protein CATSRDVGDEQYF. The chain has TRBV15 and TRBJ2-7; TRBD1 might be the D (5 bases). In germline, CDR1 is LNHNV, CDR2 YYDKDF (reference sequence). Between the trimmed V and J ends, which lost 0 bases and 5 bases, there was a span of 8 bases. The CDR3 has 13 residues.

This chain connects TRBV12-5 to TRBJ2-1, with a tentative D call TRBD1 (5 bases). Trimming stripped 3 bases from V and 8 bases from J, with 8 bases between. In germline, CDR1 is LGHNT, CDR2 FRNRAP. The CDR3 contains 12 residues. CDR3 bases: TGTGCTAGTGGTTTCCTGGGGCATGAGCAGTTCTTC. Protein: CASGFLGHEQFF.

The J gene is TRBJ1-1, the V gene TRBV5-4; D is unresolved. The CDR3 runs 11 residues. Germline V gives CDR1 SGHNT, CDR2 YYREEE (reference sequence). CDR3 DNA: TGTGCTTTTCTGGGAGTGGCTGAAGCTTTCTTT. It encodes CAFLGVAEAFF.

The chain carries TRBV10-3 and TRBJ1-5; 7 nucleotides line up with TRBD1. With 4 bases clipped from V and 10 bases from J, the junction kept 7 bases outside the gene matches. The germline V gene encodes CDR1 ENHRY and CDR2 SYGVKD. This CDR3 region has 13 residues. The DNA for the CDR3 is TGTGCCATCAGTGGGACAGGCTCTGGTCCCCAGCATTTT. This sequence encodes CAISGTGSGPQHF.